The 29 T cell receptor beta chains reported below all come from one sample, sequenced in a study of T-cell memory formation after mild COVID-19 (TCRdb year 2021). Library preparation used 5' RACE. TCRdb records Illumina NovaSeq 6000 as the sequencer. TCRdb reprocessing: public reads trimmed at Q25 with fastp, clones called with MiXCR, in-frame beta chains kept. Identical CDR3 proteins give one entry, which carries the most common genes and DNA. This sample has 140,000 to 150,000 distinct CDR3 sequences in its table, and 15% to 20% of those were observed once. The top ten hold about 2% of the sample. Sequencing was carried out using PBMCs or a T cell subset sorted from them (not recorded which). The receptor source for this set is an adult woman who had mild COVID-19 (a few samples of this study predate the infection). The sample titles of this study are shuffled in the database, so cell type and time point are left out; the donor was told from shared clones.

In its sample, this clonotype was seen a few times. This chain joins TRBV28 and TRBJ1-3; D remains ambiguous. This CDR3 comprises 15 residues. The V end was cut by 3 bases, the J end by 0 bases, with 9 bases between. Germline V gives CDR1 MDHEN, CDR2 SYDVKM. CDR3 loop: CASSFPGISGNTIYF. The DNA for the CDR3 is TGTGCCAGCAGTTTCCCGGGGATCTCTGGAAACACCATATATTTT.

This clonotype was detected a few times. CDR3 nucleotide sequence: TGTGCCAGCAGCCTCCGGGACAACTCTGGGGCCAACGTCCTGACTTTC. Translated: CASSLRDNSGANVLTF. The chain has TRBV7-9 and TRBJ2-6; D may be TRBD1 (6 bases). This CDR3 comprises 16 residues. Between the trimmed V and J ends, which lost 5 bases and 0 bases, there was a span of 11 bases. CDR1 and CDR2 from the germline V gene are SEHNR and FQNEAQ (reference sequence).

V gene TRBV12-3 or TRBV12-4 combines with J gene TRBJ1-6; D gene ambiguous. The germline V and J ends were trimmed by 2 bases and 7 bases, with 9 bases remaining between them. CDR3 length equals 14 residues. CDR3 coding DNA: TGTGCCAGCAGTTTATCAGGCCTAAATTCACCCCTCCACTTT. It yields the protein CASSLSGLNSPLHF.

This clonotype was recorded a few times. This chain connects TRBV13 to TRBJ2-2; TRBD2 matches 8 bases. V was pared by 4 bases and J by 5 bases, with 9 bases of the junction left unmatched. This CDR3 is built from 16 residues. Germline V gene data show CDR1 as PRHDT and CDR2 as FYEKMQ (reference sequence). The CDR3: CASSSHPGLETGELFF. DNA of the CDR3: TGTGCCAGCAGCTCACACCCGGGACTAGAAACCGGGGAGCTGTTTTTT.

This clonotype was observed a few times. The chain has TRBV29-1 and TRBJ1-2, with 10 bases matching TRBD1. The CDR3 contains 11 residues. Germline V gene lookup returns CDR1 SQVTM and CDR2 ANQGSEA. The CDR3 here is CIVGQGSGYTF. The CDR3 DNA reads TGCATCGTGGGACAGGGGTCTGGCTACACCTTC.

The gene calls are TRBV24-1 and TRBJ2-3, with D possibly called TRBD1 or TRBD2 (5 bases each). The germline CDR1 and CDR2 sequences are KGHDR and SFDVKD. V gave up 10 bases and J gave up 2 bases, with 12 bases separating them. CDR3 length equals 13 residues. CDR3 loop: CATRATATDTQYF. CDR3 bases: TGTGCCACGAGGGCGACAGCCACAGATACGCAGTATTTT.

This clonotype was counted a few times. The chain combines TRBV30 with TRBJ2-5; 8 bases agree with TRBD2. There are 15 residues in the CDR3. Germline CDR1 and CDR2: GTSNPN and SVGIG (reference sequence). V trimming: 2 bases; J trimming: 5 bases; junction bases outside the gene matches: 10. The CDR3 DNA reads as TGTGCCTGGAGTCAGGGACTAGTCGGGGGGGAGACCCAGTACTTC. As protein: CAWSQGLVGGETQYF.

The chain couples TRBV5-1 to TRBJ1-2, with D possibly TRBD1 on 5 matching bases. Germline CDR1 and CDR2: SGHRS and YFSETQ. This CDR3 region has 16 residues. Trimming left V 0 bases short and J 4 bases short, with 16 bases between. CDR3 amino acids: CASSLALSQRGYGYTF. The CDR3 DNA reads TGCGCCAGCAGCTTGGCTCTCAGCCAAAGGGGCTATGGCTACACCTTC.

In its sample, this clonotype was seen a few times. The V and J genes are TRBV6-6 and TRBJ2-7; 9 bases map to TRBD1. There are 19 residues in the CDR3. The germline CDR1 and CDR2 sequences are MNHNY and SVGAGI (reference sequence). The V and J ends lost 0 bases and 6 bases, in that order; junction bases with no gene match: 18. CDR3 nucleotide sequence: TGTGCCAGCAGTTACTCGGAACTACTTTCCGGGACAGGGATTGGCGAGCAGTACTTC. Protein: CASSYSELLSGTGIGEQYF.

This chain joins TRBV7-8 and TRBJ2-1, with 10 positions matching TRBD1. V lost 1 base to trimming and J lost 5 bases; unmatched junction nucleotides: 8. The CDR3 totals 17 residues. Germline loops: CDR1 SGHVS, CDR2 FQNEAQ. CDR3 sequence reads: CASSLVLPGQGNNEQFF. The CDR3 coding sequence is TGTGCCAGCAGCTTAGTGTTGCCGGGACAGGGGAACAATGAGCAGTTCTTC.

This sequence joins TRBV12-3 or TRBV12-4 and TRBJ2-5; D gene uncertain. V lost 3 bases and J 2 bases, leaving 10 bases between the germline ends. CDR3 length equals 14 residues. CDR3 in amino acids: CASSLLGLQETQYF. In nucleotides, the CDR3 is TGTGCCAGCAGTTTGTTAGGGCTTCAAGAGACCCAGTACTTC.

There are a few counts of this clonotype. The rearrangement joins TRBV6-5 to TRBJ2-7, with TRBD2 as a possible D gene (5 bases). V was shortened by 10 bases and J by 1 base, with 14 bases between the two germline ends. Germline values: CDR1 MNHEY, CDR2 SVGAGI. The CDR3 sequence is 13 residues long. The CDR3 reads CATRGAGSYEQYF. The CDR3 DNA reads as TGTGCCACCAGAGGTGCGGGTTCCTACGAGCAGTACTTC.

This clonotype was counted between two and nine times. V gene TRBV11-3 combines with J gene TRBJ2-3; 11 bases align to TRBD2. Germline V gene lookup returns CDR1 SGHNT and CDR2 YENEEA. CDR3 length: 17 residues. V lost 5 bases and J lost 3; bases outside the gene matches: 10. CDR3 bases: TGTGCCAGCAGCCGCCTGCTACTAGCGGGAGAGACAGATACGCAGTATTTT. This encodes CASSRLLLAGETDTQYF.

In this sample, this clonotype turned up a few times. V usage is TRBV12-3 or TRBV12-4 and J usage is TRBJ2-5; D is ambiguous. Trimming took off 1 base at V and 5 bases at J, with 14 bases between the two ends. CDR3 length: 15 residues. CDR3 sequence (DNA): TGTGCCAGCAGTTTAGGTCCAGCCGCTTTGGAGACCCAGTACTTC. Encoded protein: CASSLGPAALETQYF.

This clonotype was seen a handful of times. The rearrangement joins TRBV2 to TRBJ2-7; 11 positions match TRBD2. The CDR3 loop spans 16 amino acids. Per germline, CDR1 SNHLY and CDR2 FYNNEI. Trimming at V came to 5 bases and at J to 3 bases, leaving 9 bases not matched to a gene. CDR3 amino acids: CASSLSGREFSYEQYF. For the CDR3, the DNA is TGTGCCAGCAGTCTTAGCGGGAGGGAGTTTAGCTACGAGCAGTACTTC.

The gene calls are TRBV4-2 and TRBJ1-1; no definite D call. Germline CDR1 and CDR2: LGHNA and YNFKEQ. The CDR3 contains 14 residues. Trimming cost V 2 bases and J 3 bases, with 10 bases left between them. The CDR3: CASSQRLGYTEAFF. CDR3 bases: TGTGCCAGCAGCCAAAGGTTGGGTTACACTGAAGCTTTCTTT.

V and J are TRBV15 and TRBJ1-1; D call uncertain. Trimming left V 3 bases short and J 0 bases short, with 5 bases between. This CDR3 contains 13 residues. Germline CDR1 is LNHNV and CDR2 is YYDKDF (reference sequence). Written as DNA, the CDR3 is TGTGCCACCAGCAGTAGAGTGAACACTGAAGCTTTCTTT. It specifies CATSSRVNTEAFF. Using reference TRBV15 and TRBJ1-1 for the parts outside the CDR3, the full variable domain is DAMVIQNPRYQVTQFGKPVTLSCSQTLNHNVMYWYQQKSSQAPKLLFHYYDKDFNNEADTPDNFQSRRPNTSFCFLDIRSPGLGDTAMYLCATSSRVNTEAFFGQGTRLTVV.

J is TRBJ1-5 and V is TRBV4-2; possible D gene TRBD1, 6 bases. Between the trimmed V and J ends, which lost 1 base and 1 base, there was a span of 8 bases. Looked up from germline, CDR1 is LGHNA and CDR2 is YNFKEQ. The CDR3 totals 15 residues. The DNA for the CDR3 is TGTGCCAGCAGCCAAGCGCAGGGGAGCAATCAGCCCCAGCATTTT. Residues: CASSQAQGSNQPQHF.

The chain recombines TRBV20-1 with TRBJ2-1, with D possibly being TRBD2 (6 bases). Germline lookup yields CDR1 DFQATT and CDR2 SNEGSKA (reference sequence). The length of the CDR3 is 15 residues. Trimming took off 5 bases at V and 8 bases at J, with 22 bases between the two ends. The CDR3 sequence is CSAWFGAGFRDEQFF. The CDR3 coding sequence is TGCAGTGCTTGGTTTGGGGCGGGGTTTAGGGATGAGCAGTTCTTC.

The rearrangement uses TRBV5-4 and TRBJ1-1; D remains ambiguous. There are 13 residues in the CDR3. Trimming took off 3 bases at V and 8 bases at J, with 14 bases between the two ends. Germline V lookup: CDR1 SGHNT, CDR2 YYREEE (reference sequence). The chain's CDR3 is CASSSGLPFEAFF. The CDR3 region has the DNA TGTGCCAGCAGCTCCGGGCTACCCTTCGAAGCTTTCTTT.

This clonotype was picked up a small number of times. This CDR3 is CASSYGLVSTQYF. The CDR3 DNA reads TGTGCCAGCAGTTACGGACTAGTCAGTACGCAGTATTTT. This chain joins TRBV6-2 or TRBV6-3 and TRBJ2-3, with 7 bases lining up with TRBD2. There are 13 residues in the CDR3. The junction had 4 bases not matched to a gene; V was cut back by 2 bases and J by 8 bases. Germline V gene sequence: CDR1 MNHEY, CDR2 SVGEGT.

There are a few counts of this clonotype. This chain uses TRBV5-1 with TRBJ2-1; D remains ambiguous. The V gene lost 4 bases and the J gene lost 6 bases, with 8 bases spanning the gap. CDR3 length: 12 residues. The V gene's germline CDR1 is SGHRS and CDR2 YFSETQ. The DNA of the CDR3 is TGCGCCAGCAGCCCGGCCATCAATGAGCAGTTCTTC. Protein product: CASSPAINEQFF.

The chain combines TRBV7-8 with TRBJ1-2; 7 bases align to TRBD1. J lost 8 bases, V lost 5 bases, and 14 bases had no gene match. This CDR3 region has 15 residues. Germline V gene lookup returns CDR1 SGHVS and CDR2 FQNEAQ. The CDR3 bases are TGTGCCAGCAGCAGCTTGGACACGGGACAGTCCGGCTACACCTTC. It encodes CASSSLDTGQSGYTF.

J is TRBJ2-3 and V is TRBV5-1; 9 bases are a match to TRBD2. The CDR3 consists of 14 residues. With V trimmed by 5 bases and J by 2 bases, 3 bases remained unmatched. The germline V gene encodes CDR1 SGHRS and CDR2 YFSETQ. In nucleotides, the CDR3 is TGCGCCAGCAGACTAGCGGGTTCCACAGATACGCAGTATTTT. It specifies CASRLAGSTDTQYF.

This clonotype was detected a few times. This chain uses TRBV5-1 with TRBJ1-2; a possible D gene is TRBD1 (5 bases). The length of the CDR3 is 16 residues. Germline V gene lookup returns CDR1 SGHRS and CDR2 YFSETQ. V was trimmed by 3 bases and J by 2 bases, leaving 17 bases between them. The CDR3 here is CASSWGTGTVNYGYTF. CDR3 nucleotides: TGCGCCAGCAGCTGGGGGACCGGGACGGTGAACTATGGCTACACCTTC.

The CDR3 reads CAWSIGRGYGYTF. The CDR3 nucleotides are TGTGCCTGGAGTATAGGACGGGGGTATGGCTACACCTTC. The rearrangement uses TRBV30 and TRBJ1-2, with a possible D match to TRBD1 (5 bases). Germline V gene lookup returns CDR1 GTSNPN and CDR2 SVGIG (reference sequence). The CDR3 extends over 13 amino acids. V was shortened by 2 bases and J by 5 bases, with 12 bases between the two germline ends.

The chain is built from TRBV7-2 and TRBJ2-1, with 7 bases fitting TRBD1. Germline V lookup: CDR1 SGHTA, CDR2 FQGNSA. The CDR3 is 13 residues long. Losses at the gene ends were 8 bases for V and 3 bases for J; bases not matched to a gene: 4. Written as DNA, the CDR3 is TGTGCCAGCGAGGGGGCTAACTACAATGAGCAGTTCTTC. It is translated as CASEGANYNEQFF.

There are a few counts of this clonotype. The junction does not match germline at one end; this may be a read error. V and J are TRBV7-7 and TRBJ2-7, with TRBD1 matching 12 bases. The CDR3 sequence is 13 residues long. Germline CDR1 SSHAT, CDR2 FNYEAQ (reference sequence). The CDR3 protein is CASSPGQGAKQYF. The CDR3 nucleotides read TGTGCTAGCAGCCCGGGACAGGGGGCGAAGCAGTACTTC.

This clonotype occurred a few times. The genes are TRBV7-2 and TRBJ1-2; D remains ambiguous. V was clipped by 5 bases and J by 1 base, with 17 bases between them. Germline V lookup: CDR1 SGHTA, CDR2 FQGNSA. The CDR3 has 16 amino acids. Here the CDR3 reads CASSTERWQSNYGYTF. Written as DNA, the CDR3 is TGTGCCAGCAGCACTGAGAGGTGGCAGAGTAACTATGGCTACACCTTC.